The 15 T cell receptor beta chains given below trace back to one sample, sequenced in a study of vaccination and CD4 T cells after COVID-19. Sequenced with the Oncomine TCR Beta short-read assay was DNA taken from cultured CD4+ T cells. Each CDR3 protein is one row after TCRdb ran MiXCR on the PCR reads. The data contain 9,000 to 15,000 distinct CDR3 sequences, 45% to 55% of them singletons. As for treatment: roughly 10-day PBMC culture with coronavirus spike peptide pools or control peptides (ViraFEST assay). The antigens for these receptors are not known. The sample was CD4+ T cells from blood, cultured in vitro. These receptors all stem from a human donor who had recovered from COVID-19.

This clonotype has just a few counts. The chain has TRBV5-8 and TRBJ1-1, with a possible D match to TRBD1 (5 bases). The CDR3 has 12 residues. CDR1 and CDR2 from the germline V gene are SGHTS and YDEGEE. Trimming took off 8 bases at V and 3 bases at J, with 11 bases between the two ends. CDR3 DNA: TGTGCCAGTCCAGGGATCGACACTGAAGCTTTCTTT. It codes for CASPGIDTEAFF.

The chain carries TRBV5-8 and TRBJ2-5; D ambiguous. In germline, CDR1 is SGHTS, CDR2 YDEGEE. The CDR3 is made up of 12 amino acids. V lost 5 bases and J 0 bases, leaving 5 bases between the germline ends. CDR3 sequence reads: CASSGYQETQYF. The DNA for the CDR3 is TGTGCCAGCAGTGGGTACCAAGAGACCCAGTACTTC.

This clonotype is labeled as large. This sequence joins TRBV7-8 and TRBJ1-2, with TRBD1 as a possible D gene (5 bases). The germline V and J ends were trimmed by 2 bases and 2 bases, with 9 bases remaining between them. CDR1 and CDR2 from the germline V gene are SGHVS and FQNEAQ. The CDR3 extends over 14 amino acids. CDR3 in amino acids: CASSLSRDNYGYTF. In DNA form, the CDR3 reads TGTGCCAGCAGCTTATCCAGGGACAACTATGGCTACACCTTC.

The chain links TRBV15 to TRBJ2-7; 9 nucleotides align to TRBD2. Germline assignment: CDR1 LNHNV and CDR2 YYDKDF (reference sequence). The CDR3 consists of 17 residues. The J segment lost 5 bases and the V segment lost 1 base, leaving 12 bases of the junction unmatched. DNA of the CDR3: TGTGCCACCAGCAGAGCGTCCGGGACTAGCAGCGGTAACGAGCAGTACTTC. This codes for CATSRASGTSSGNEQYF.

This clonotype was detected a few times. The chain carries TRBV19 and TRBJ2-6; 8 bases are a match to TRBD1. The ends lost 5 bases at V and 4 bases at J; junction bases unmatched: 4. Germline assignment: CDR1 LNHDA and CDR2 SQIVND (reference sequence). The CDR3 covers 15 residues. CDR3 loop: CASSQDRAGANVLTF. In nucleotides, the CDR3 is TGTGCCAGTAGTCAGGACAGGGCCGGGGCCAACGTCCTGACTTTC.

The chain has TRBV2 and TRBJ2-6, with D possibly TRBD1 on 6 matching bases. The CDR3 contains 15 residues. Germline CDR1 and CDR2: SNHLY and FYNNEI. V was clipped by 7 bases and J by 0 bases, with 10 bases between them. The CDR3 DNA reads TGTGCCAGCACTGACAGGACCTCTGGGGCCAACGTCCTGACTTTC. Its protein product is CASTDRTSGANVLTF. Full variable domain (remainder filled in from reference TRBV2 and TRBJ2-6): EPEVTQTPSHQVTQMGQEVILRCVPISNHLYFYWYRQILGQKVEFLVSFYNNEISEKSEIFDDQFSVERPDGSNFTLKIRSTKLEDSAMYFCASTDRTSGANVLTFGAGSRLTVL.

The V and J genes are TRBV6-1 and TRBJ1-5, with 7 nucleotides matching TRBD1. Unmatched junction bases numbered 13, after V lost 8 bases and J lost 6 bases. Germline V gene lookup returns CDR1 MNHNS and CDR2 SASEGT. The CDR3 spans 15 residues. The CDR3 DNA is TGTGCCAGCGGGAGACAGGGAATAAAGGGTCAGCCCCAGCATTTT. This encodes CASGRQGIKGQPQHF.

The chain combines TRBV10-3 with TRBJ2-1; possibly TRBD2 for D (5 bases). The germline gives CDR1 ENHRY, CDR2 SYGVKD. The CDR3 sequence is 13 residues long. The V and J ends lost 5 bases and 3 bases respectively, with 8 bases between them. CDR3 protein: CAISRTDYNEQFF. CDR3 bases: TGTGCCATCAGTAGGACTGACTACAATGAGCAGTTCTTC.

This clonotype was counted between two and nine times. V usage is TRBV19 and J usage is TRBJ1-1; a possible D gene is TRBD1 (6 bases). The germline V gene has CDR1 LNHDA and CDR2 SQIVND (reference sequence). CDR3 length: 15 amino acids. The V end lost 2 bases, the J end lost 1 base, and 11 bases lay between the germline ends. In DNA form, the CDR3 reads TGTGCCAGTAGTATAAGGGACACAGGGAACACTGAAGCTTTCTTT. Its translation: CASSIRDTGNTEAFF.

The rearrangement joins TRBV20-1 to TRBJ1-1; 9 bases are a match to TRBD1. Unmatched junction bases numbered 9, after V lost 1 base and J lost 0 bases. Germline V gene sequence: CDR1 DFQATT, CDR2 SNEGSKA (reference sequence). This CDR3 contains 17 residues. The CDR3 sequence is CSARVLGQGGMNTEAFF. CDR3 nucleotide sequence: TGCAGTGCTAGAGTTTTGGGACAGGGCGGCATGAACACTGAAGCTTTCTTT.

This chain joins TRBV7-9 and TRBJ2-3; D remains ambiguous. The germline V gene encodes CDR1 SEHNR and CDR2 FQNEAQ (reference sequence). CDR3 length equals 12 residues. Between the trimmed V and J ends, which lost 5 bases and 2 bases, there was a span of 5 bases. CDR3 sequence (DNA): TGTGCCAGCAGCGTCTACACAGATACGCAGTATTTT. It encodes CASSVYTDTQYF.

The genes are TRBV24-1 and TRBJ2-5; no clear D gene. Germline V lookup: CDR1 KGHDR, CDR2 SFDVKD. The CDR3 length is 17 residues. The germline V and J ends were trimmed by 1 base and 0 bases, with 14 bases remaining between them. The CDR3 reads CATSDLVGGVHQETQYF. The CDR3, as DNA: TGTGCCACCAGTGATTTAGTGGGCGGAGTCCACCAAGAGACCCAGTACTTC.

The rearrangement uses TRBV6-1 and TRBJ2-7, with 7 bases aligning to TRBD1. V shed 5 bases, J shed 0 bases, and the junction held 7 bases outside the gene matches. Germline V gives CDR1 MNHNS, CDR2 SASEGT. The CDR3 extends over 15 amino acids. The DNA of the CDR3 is TGTGCCAGCAGTCGCTGGGGACAGAGCTCCTACGAGCAGTACTTC. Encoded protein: CASSRWGQSSYEQYF.

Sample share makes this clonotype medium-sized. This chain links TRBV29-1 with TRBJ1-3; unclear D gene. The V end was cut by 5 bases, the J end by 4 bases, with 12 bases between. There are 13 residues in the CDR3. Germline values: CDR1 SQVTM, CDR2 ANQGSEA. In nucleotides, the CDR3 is TGCAGCGTTCTAGGCCCCAACGGAAACACCATATATTTT. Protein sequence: CSVLGPNGNTIYF.

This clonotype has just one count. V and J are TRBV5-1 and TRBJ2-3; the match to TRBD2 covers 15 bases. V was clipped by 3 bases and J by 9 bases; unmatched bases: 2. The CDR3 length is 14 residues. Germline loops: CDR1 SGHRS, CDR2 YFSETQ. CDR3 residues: CASSYGLAGGTQYF. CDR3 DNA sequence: TGCGCCAGCAGCTATGGACTAGCGGGAGGGACGCAGTATTTT.